The clone carrying this TCR beta chain was counted ten times or more. Amplification of TCR beta CDR3 regions was performed using RNA transcripts as template. RT-PCR in the first round (using the HTBI primer set) targeted the TCR CDR3. TCRdb reanalysed the multiplex PCR reads using MiXCR and keeps one entry per CDR3 protein. The repertoire consists of roughly 290,000 distinct CDR3 sequences, with approximately 15% occurring once and the leading ten covering less than 70%. This specimen belongs to a study of T cells in Graves' hyperthyroidism and ophthalmopathy. V lost 6 bases to trimming and J lost 2 bases, with 13 bases between them. Germline CDR1 and CDR2: SEHNR and FQNEAQ (reference sequence). The CDR3 is 14 amino acids.

The TCR originated in a woman aged 55-69 years with Graves' ophthalmopathy. This chain joins TRBV7-9 and TRBJ2-5, with D perhaps matching TRBD1 (5 bases). Source material: blood. The CDR3 is CASSSTGNQETQYF. As DNA, the CDR3 is TGTGCCAGCAGTTCTACAGGAAATCAAGAGACCCAGTACTTC.